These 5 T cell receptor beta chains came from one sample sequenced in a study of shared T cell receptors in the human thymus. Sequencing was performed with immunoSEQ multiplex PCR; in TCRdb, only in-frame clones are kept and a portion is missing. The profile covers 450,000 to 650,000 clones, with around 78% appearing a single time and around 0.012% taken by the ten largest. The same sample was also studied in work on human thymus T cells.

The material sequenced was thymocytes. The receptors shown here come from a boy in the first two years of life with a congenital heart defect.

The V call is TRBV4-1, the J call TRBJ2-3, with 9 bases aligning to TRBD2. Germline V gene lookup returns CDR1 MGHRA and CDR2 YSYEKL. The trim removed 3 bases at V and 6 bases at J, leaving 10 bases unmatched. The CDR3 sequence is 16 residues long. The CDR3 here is CASSHSRASGKDTQYF. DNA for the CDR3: TGCGCCAGCAGCCATTCCCGGGCTAGCGGGAAGGATACGCAGTATTTT.

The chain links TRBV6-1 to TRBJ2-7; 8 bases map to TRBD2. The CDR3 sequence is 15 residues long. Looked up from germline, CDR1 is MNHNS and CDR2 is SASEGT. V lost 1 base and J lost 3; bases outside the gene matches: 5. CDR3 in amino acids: CASSEVLLAVYEQYF. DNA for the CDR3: TGTGCCAGCAGTGAAGTGCTACTAGCGGTCTACGAGCAGTACTTC.

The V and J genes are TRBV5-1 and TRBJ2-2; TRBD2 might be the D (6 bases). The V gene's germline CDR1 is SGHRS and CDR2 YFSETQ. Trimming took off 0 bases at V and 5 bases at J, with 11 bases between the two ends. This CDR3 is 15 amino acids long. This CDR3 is CASSLAGGRTGELFF. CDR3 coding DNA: TGCGCCAGCAGCTTGGCAGGAGGGAGAACCGGGGAGCTGTTTTTT.

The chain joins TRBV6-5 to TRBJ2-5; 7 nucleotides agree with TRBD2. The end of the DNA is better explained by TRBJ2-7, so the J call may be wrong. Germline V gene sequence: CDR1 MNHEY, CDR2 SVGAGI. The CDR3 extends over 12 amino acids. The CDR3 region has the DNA TGTGCCAGCAGTTACGGGGGGGGCGAGCAGTACTTC. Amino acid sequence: CASSYGGGEQYF.

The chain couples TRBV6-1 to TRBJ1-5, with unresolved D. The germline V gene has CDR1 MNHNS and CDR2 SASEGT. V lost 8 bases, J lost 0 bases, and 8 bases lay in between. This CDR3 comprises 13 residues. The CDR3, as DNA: TGTGCCAGCGTGTCCTCTAGCAATCAGCCCCAGCATTTT. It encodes CASVSSSNQPQHF.